The clone carrying this T cell receptor beta chain was seen ten or more times. The antigen is unknown. This specimen comes from a study of T cell repertoires in cytomegalovirus infection. Overall study context: Both recently identified HLA-C-restricted and well-studied HLA-B-restricted CMV epitopes were used in the study. Overall study results and limits: Carriers of CMV and the relevant HLA type were discriminated by public TCR beta frequency.

A single record per CDR3 protein comes from TCRdb applying MiXCR to the reads. The sample consists of about 47,000 distinct CDR3 sequences, about 19% of them appearing once. The V gene's germline CDR1 is MNHEY and CDR2 SVGEGT. V shed 5 bases and J shed 5 bases, with 25 bases lying between them. CDR3 length equals 17 residues. Sequencing used CD8+ T cells from cultured PBMCs, obtained from culture after CMV antigen stimulation. V gene TRBV6-2 or TRBV6-3 combines with J gene TRBJ2-7; the D gene is possibly TRBD1 (6 bases). This receptor was identified in a human donor in good health (CMV status not recorded). Some clones in this sample may be carry-over from other donors' samples. The CDR3 spells CASSPEQGKTGSDEQYF. The CDR3 DNA sequence: TGTGCCAGCAGTCCTGAACAAGGGAAGACAGGTTCGGACGAGCAGTACTTC.